These 28 T cell receptor beta chains were all obtained from the same sample, sequenced in a study of blood T cell repertoires in COVID-19 (dated by TCRdb to 2020 to 2021). The method was the immunoSEQ multiplex PCR assay. TCRdb obtained this table from immuneACCESS and retained in-frame rearrangements with V and J assigned. These tables miss some clones; where compared with another copy, unresolved V genes account for less than half of the shortfall, and the remainder is unexplained. For this sample there are about 170,000 clones; 86% appear just once. Under 3.5% of the sample is in the top ten clones. What was sequenced was peripheral blood. These receptors were obtained from a man aged 70 or older with acute or convalescent COVID-19.

The rearrangement uses TRBV5-1 and TRBJ2-1; 9 positions match TRBD1. Per germline, CDR1 SGHRS and CDR2 YFSETQ. CDR3 length: 14 residues. The junction had 4 bases not matched to a gene; V was cut back by 4 bases and J by 5 bases. CDR3 region: CASSPGTGNNEQFF. DNA for the CDR3: TGCGCCAGCAGCCCCGGGACAGGGAACAATGAGCAGTTCTTC.

This chain uses TRBV2 with TRBJ2-1, with TRBD2 as a possible D gene (6 bases). V dropped 7 bases and J dropped 4 bases, with 14 bases sitting between them. The CDR3 runs to 14 residues. Per the germline V gene, CDR1 is SNHLY and CDR2 is FYNNEI. CDR3 in DNA: TGTGCCAGCACCTTGGCGGGGAGGTACAATGAGCAGTTCTTC. Amino acid sequence: CASTLAGRYNEQFF.

This clone was picked up one time. V usage is TRBV5-1 and J usage is TRBJ2-1; TRBD2 matches at 8 bases. Germline CDR1 SGHRS, CDR2 YFSETQ. The ends lost 0 bases at V and 3 bases at J; junction bases unmatched: 5. The CDR3 runs 16 residues. CDR3 nucleotides: TGCGCCAGCAGCTTGGCCCCCCTAGCGGGCTACAATGAGCAGTTCTTC. Its protein is CASSLAPLAGYNEQFF. Variable domain in full (rest from reference TRBV5-1 and TRBJ2-1): KAGVTQTPRYLIKTRGQQVTLSCSPISGHRSVSWYQQTPGQGLQFLFEYFSETQRNKGNFPGRFSGRQFSNSRSEMNVSTLELGDSALYLCASSLAPLAGYNEQFFGPGTRLTVL.

The chain links TRBV2 to TRBJ1-2; tentative D call: TRBD1 (6 bases). Germline V gene sequence: CDR1 SNHLY, CDR2 FYNNEI. The CDR3 runs to 15 residues. V lost 8 bases to trimming and J lost 6 bases, with 22 bases between them. The DNA of the CDR3 is TGTGCCAGCCGAAGAGGGTCTCGGGACATCGATGGCTACACCTTC. Translated: CASRRGSRDIDGYTF. The whole variable domain, remainder taken from reference TRBV2 and TRBJ1-2, is EPEVTQTPSHQVTQMGQEVILRCVPISNHLYFYWYRQILGQKVEFLVSFYNNEISEKSEIFDDQFSVERPDGSNFTLKIRSTKLEDSAMYFCASRRGSRDIDGYTFGSGTRLTVV.

This clone was seen only once. The V and J genes are TRBV6-5 and TRBJ2-7, with a possible D match to TRBD1 (6 bases). The germline CDR1 and CDR2 sequences are MNHEY and SVGAGI. V lost 8 bases and J 0 bases, leaving 11 bases between the germline ends. The length of the CDR3 is 13 residues. CDR3 nucleotide sequence: TGTGCCAGCTATCGGACAGACTCCTACGAGCAGTACTTC. Translating it yields CASYRTDSYEQYF.

The chain couples TRBV7-8 to TRBJ2-5, with 8 positions matching TRBD1. The CDR3 runs to 14 residues. CDR1 and CDR2 (germline): SGHVS, FQNEAQ. With 5 bases clipped from V and 2 bases from J, the junction kept 4 bases outside the gene matches. CDR3: CASSQNRGQETQYF. CDR3 in DNA: TGTGCCAGCAGCCAAAACAGGGGGCAAGAGACCCAGTACTTC.

The chain has TRBV9 and TRBJ2-7; 7 nucleotides match TRBD2. J gave up 3 bases and V 0 bases, and 6 bases lay outside the gene matches. The CDR3 is made up of 15 amino acids. Germline V CDR1 and CDR2: SGDLS, YYNGEE. The CDR3 region has the DNA TGTGCCAGCAGCGTAGCGAGCGGGGAAGTCTACGAGCAGTACTTC. This translates into CASSVASGEVYEQYF.

This sequence joins TRBV6-4 and TRBJ1-1; 9 bases align to TRBD1. Germline lookup yields CDR1 MRHNA and CDR2 SNTAGT. This CDR3 region has 15 residues. Germline trimming cut 5 bases from V and 1 base from J; bases unmatched to any gene: 5. DNA of the CDR3: TGTGCCAGCAGTCGTCAGACAGGGGGGAACACTGAAGCTTTCTTT. Its protein is CASSRQTGGNTEAFF.

The chain recombines TRBV5-4 with TRBJ2-2; tentatively, D is TRBD2 (6 bases). The germline gives CDR1 SGHNT, CDR2 YYREEE (reference sequence). This CDR3 has 16 amino acids. Trimming cost V 0 bases and J 0 bases, with 9 bases left between them. Here the CDR3 DNA reads TGTGCCAGCAGCTTGGCCGGGGGAGCGAACACCGGGGAGCTGTTTTTT. It codes for CASSLAGGANTGELFF.

V is TRBV19 and J is TRBJ2-2; tentative D call: TRBD1 (6 bases). Germline lookup yields CDR1 LNHDA and CDR2 SQIVND (reference sequence). This CDR3 spans 15 amino acids. The germline V and J ends were trimmed by 3 bases and 5 bases, with 13 bases remaining between them. CDR3: CASSISGTTTGELFF. The CDR3 DNA reads as TGTGCCAGTAGTATCTCGGGGACAACTACCGGGGAGCTGTTTTTT.

This chain connects TRBV2 to TRBJ2-2; no clear D. CDR3 length: 15 residues. From germline, CDR1 is SNHLY and CDR2 FYNNEI. The germline V and J ends were trimmed by 6 bases and 1 base, with 12 bases remaining between them. CDR3 sequence: CASRVGRQNTGELFF. The CDR3 DNA reads as TGTGCCAGCAGGGTTGGCAGGCAGAACACCGGGGAGCTGTTTTTT.

The chain recombines TRBV10-2 with TRBJ2-6; tentative D call: TRBD1 (6 bases). This CDR3 region has 16 residues. Deletions cut 7 bases from V and 1 base from J, with 14 bases between. Germline V gives CDR1 WSHSY, CDR2 SAAADI. This CDR3 reads CASIPRGDSGANVLTF. In nucleotides, the CDR3 is TGCGCCAGCATACCCAGGGGAGATTCTGGGGCCAACGTCCTGACTTTC.

This chain joins TRBV2 and TRBJ2-7; D perhaps matches TRBD2 (5 bases). This CDR3 spans 15 amino acids. Germline loops: CDR1 SNHLY, CDR2 FYNNEI. V was trimmed by 4 bases and J by 4 bases, leaving 17 bases between them. CDR3 loop: CASSVGGGFTYEQYF. The CDR3 nucleotides are TGTGCCAGCAGTGTGGGTGGCGGGTTTACGTACGAGCAGTACTTC.

The chain links TRBV27 to TRBJ1-1; 7 bases match TRBD1. Germline CDR1 is MNHEY and CDR2 is SMNVEV (reference sequence). V lost 3 bases, J lost 9 bases, and 7 bases stayed unmatched. The CDR3 extends over 13 amino acids. CDR3 DNA: TGTGCCAGCAGTTTCCGGGACAGATTCAAAGCTTTCTTT. The encoded protein is CASSFRDRFKAFF.

The chain combines TRBV5-1 with TRBJ1-4; 12 bases are a match to TRBD1. The ends lost 4 bases at V and 7 bases at J; junction bases unmatched: 5. Germline CDR1 reads SGHRS; CDR2 reads YFSETQ. This CDR3 has 15 residues. The CDR3 nucleotides are TGCGCCAGCAGCCCGGGGACAGGGGGCAGTGAAAAACTGTTTTTT. Protein product: CASSPGTGGSEKLFF.

This clone was counted between two and nine times. The V call is TRBV6-1, the J call TRBJ1-6, with TRBD1 matching over 7 bases. Germline lookup yields CDR1 MNHNS and CDR2 SASEGT. The CDR3 sequence is 14 residues long. Trimming removed 3 bases from V and 4 bases from J; junction bases left unmatched: 0. As DNA, the CDR3 is TGTGCCAGCAGTGACAGGGGGTATAATTCACCCCTCCACTTT. This encodes CASSDRGYNSPLHF.

The chain carries TRBV11-3 and TRBJ2-2; possibly TRBD1 for D (6 bases). The CDR3 runs 13 residues. The V end lost 5 bases, the J end lost 3 bases, and 7 bases lay between the germline ends. CDR1 and CDR2 from the germline V gene are SGHNT and YENEEA. DNA for the CDR3: TGTGCCAGCAGCCGGACAGACACCGGGGAGCTGTTTTTT. This gives the protein CASSRTDTGELFF.

V is TRBV27 and J is TRBJ2-3, with TRBD2 identical over 9 bases. The CDR3 extends over 16 amino acids. The germline V gene has CDR1 MNHEY and CDR2 SMNVEV (reference sequence). V dropped 5 bases and J dropped 2; count of bases not matched to a gene: 8. CDR3 in amino acids: CASSVLAGSFTDTQYF. CDR3 sequence (DNA): TGTGCCAGCAGTGTCCTAGCGGGGAGCTTCACAGATACGCAGTATTTT.

This chain connects TRBV4-3 to TRBJ1-6; D may be TRBD1 (5 bases). Trimming pared 2 bases from V and 13 bases from J, leaving 9 bases between. Germline-derived CDR1 and CDR2 are LGHNA and YSLEER. The CDR3 extends over 12 amino acids. Here the CDR3 reads CASSQKGDPLHF. DNA for the CDR3: TGCGCCAGCAGCCAAAAAGGGGATCCCCTCCACTTT.

The chain joins TRBV6-5 to TRBJ1-5; no reliable D call. V lost 11 bases and J lost 5, with 22 bases in between. The CDR3 has 15 amino acids. The germline CDR1 and CDR2 sequences are MNHEY and SVGAGI. Written as DNA, the CDR3 is TGTGCCGGCGATCCCGGGGAGGTTTCATATCAGCCCCAGCATTTT. Translation gives CAGDPGEVSYQPQHF.

This chain links TRBV15 with TRBJ2-4; 9 nucleotides align to TRBD1. The CDR3 sequence is 19 residues long. Trimming removed 2 bases from V and 0 bases from J; junction bases left unmatched: 11. CDR1 is LNHNV and CDR2 is YYDKDF in the germline V gene (reference sequence). Here the CDR3 reads CATSRSGTGLILAKNIQYF. The CDR3, as DNA: TGTGCCACCAGCAGATCCGGGACAGGGCTGATTCTAGCCAAAAACATTCAGTACTTC.

This chain joins TRBV19 and TRBJ1-2, with D perhaps matching TRBD1 (6 bases). This CDR3 has 13 residues. Germline lookup yields CDR1 LNHDA and CDR2 SQIVND (reference sequence). Trimming pared 11 bases from V and 7 bases from J, leaving 20 bases between. CDR3 sequence reads: CAGAMTGDGGYTF. For the CDR3, the DNA is TGTGCCGGGGCCATGACAGGAGATGGTGGCTACACCTTC. Full variable domain (rest looked up from reference TRBV19 and TRBJ1-2): DGGITQSPKYLFRKEGQNVTLSCEQNLNHDAMYWYRQDPGQGLRLIYYSQIVNDFQKGDIAEGYSVSREKKESFPLTVTSAQKNPTAFYLCAGAMTGDGGYTFGSGTRLTVV.

This clone was observed once. This rearrangement joins TRBV19 to TRBJ1-1; D unclear. Germline assignment: CDR1 LNHDA and CDR2 SQIVND (reference sequence). V lost 1 base, J lost 11 bases, and 11 bases lay in between. The CDR3 length is 12 residues. The CDR3 sequence is CASSIGGVAAFF. Here the CDR3 DNA reads TGTGCCAGTAGTATAGGTGGTGTCGCGGCTTTCTTT.

The gene calls are TRBV7-2 and TRBJ1-2; possible D gene TRBD1, 5 bases. Deletions cut 5 bases from V and 2 bases from J, with 15 bases between. The germline CDR1 and CDR2 sequences are SGHTA and FQGNSA. The CDR3 has 15 amino acids. The CDR3 loop reads CASSTGTARNYGYTF. Here the CDR3 DNA reads TGTGCCAGCAGCACCGGGACTGCTCGAAACTATGGCTACACCTTC.

This chain uses TRBV7-2 with TRBJ1-1, with D uncertain. Trimming stripped 5 bases from V and 1 base from J, with 14 bases between. The CDR3 extends over 15 amino acids. Germline CDR1 is SGHTA and CDR2 is FQGNSA. The CDR3 bases are TGTGCCAGCAGCCCCCGGTTGGGGAGGAACACTGAAGCTTTCTTT. Encoded protein: CASSPRLGRNTEAFF.

The rearrangement links TRBV9 to TRBJ2-5; D ambiguous. Per the germline V gene, CDR1 is SGDLS and CDR2 is YYNGEE. The CDR3 has 14 amino acids. Trimming removed 0 bases at V and 4 bases at J, with 10 bases between. This CDR3 reads CASSVDLRGETQYF. The CDR3 DNA sequence: TGTGCCAGCAGCGTAGATTTGAGAGGAGAGACCCAGTACTTC.

V gene TRBV28 combines with J gene TRBJ1-5; D unclear. Germline CDR1 MDHEN, CDR2 SYDVKM. V gave up 4 bases and J gave up 7 bases, with 14 bases separating them. This CDR3 is 14 amino acids long. As DNA, the CDR3 is TGTGCCAGCAGTTCGAGACCTTTCGGGCAGCCCCAGCATTTT. It yields the protein CASSSRPFGQPQHF.

In DNA form, the CDR3 reads TGTGCCCGGGGGGAGGGCTATGGCTACACCTTC. Translation gives CARGEGYGYTF. V usage is TRBV30 and J usage is TRBJ1-2; a possible D gene is TRBD1 (5 bases). Germline V CDR1 and CDR2: GTSNPN, SVGIG (reference sequence). V was clipped by 8 bases and J by 4 bases, with 11 bases between them. The CDR3 sequence is 11 residues long.